The next 13 T cell receptor beta chains were all read from a single sample in a study of blood T cells in healthy people across ages. Using a J-beta primer mix together with a sample-barcoded 5' primer, a second PCR was run for about 6 to 11 cycles. TCRdb reanalysed the 5' RACE reads using MiXCR and keeps one entry per CDR3 protein. The data contain 1.5 million or so distinct CDR3 sequences, approximately 42% of them singletons. Sequenced material: blood. Every receptor here comes from a woman between 18 and 29 years old in good health.

The chain links TRBV6-5 to TRBJ2-1, with no clear D. The length of the CDR3 is 12 residues. Germline V CDR1 and CDR2: MNHEY, SVGAGI. The V and J ends lost 2 bases and 5 bases respectively, with 4 bases between them. The DNA for the CDR3 is TGTGCCAGCAGTTACAGTGACAATGAGCAGTTCTTC. The encoded protein is CASSYSDNEQFF.

The table lists this clonotype with a few counts. The chain has TRBV20-1 and TRBJ2-7; TRBD2 agrees at 10 bases. Per germline, CDR1 DFQATT and CDR2 SNEGSKA (reference sequence). Losses at the gene ends were 6 bases for V and 1 base for J; bases not matched to a gene: 12. This CDR3 spans 16 amino acids. CDR3 coding DNA: TGCAGTGCAAGTCCCGTCCTAGCGGGAGTGTCCTACGAGCAGTACTTC. The encoded protein is CSASPVLAGVSYEQYF.

This chain uses TRBV7-6 with TRBJ1-4; D is possibly TRBD1 (5 bases). Germline V gives CDR1 SGHVS, CDR2 FNYEAQ. The germline V and J ends were trimmed by 10 bases and 1 base, with 13 bases remaining between them. This CDR3 comprises 14 residues. CDR3 protein: CAIKGEETNEKLFF. The CDR3 nucleotides read TGTGCCATAAAAGGGGAGGAAACTAATGAAAAACTGTTTTTT.

The rearrangement joins TRBV4-3 to TRBJ2-3; 8 nucleotides agree with TRBD2. J lost 3 bases, V lost 0 bases, and 8 bases had no gene match. The V gene's germline CDR1 is LGHNA and CDR2 YSLEER. There are 17 residues in the CDR3. The CDR3 DNA is TGCGCCAGCAGCCAAGATCCCAGCGGGAGCCGAACAGATACGCAGTATTTT. Its translation: CASSQDPSGSRTDTQYF.

The chain has TRBV5-1 and TRBJ1-1; 7 nucleotides line up with TRBD1. The CDR3 runs 15 residues. CDR1 and CDR2 (germline): SGHRS, YFSETQ. V lost 4 bases and J lost 3; bases outside the gene matches: 9. The CDR3 DNA is TGCGCCAGCAGCCCTGACAGGGTAGGCGACACTGAAGCTTTCTTT. Residues: CASSPDRVGDTEAFF.

Only a few counts were recorded for this clonotype. The CDR3 loop is CASSQMWTATNEKLFF. The CDR3 bases are TGTGCCAGCAGCCAAATGTGGACGGCAACTAATGAAAAACTGTTTTTT. J is TRBJ1-4 and V is TRBV3-1, with D unclear. V was clipped by 2 bases and J by 0 bases, with 10 bases between them. The CDR3 has 16 residues. Germline CDR1 is LGHDT and CDR2 is YNNKEL (reference sequence).

This chain joins TRBV6-2 or TRBV6-3 and TRBJ2-4, with TRBD2 as a possible D gene (6 bases). In germline, CDR1 is MNHEY, CDR2 SVGEGT. Trimming shortened V by 4 bases and J by 0 bases, and 13 bases separated the two germline ends. The CDR3 runs 16 residues. The CDR3 bases are TGTGCCAGCAGTTTCCTCGGGAGTCTAGCCAAAAACATTCAGTACTTC. Protein product: CASSFLGSLAKNIQYF.

The rearrangement links TRBV20-1 to TRBJ1-1, with a possible D match to TRBD1 (5 bases). The CDR3 sequence is 14 residues long. Germline V CDR1 and CDR2: DFQATT, SNEGSKA (reference sequence). Between the trimmed V and J ends, which lost 0 bases and 5 bases, there was a span of 13 bases. CDR3 protein: CSARDPQGRTEAFF. The CDR3 DNA reads TGCAGTGCTAGAGATCCCCAGGGAAGAACTGAAGCTTTCTTT.

This rearrangement joins TRBV18 to TRBJ2-7, with 9 bases matching TRBD1. This CDR3 region has 14 residues. The germline V gene has CDR1 KGHSH and CDR2 LQKENI. V trimming: 1 base; J trimming: 6 bases; junction bases outside the gene matches: 4. CDR3 in DNA: TGTGCCAGCTCACCACATGGGACAGGGACCGAGCAGTACTTC. This translates into CASSPHGTGTEQYF.

This clonotype was observed a few times. The rearrangement uses TRBV7-2 and TRBJ1-1; D is perhaps TRBD1 (5 bases). The CDR3 covers 13 residues. V was trimmed by 2 bases and J by 9 bases, leaving 13 bases between them. Germline CDR1 and CDR2: SGHTA and FQGNSA. The CDR3 coding sequence is TGTGCCAGCAGCTTATTATTGGGGGACCAAGCTTTCTTT. It translates to CASSLLLGDQAFF.

V is TRBV28 and J is TRBJ1-6; maybe TRBD1 (5 bases). The germline CDR1 and CDR2 sequences are MDHEN and SYDVKM. V lost 6 bases, J lost 9 bases, and 9 bases lay in between. The CDR3 spans 12 residues. In DNA, the CDR3 is TGTGCCAGCAGGGGGACGGGTTCACCCCTCCACTTT. Residues: CASRGTGSPLHF.

This clonotype was seen only a few times. The chain recombines TRBV20-1 with TRBJ1-6, with D unresolved. CDR1 and CDR2 (germline): DFQATT, SNEGSKA (reference sequence). V lost 6 bases, J lost 4 bases, and 19 bases lay in between. The CDR3 length is 16 residues. Here the CDR3 DNA reads TGCAGTGCCAACGCGGATAGGGTTAGATATAATTCACCCCTCCACTTT. This sequence encodes CSANADRVRYNSPLHF.

The rearrangement uses TRBV18 and TRBJ1-2, with 8 nucleotides matching TRBD1. The CDR3 totals 14 residues. Germline trimming cut 2 bases from V and 7 bases from J; bases unmatched to any gene: 6. CDR1 and CDR2 (germline): KGHSH, LQKENI. In DNA form, the CDR3 reads TGTGCCAGCTCACCAACGACAGGGGAAACTGGCTACACCTTC. Encoded protein: CASSPTTGETGYTF.